This TCR beta chain was found in a study of blood T cell repertoires in COVID-19. Study information: Acute and convalescent COVID-19 specimens originated in the United States, Italy and Spain.

This CDR3 is built from 15 residues. Germline V lookup: CDR1 LGHNT, CDR2 FRNRAP. V shed 5 bases and J 7 bases; nucleotides not matched to a gene: 3. Recruited during active infection, patients (from Seattle) were subsequently followed longitudinally. Original processing notes: Amplification of reference gene primers provided the estimated nucleated cell counts. Assay: immunoSEQ multiplex PCR; the TCRdb copy retains only in-frame clones and omits some. Clone size and the V and J calls come from that table; the DNA yielded D and trimming. The sample has about 71,000 clones; around 83% are singletons. This receptor was taken from a man aged 25 to 45 with COVID-19, enrolled during active disease. The chain combines TRBV12-5 with TRBJ2-1; the match to TRBD2 covers 15 bases. The sequenced material came from peripheral blood. The CDR3 DNA reads as TGTGCTAGTGGTCCCGGACTAGCGGGAGGGAATGAGCAGTTCTTC. Translating it yields CASGPGLAGGNEQFF.